This TCR beta chain emerged from a study of control samples from healthy donors and cancer patients (dated by TCRdb to 2018 to 2021). Notes on this clone: Its antigen is unknown. No much larger clone exists at a distance of one base, and base qualities are not known.

The library was prepared using the immunoSEQ multiplex PCR assay. TCRdb's version of the immuneACCESS table is confined to in-frame rearrangements and falls short of the full clone set. An unresolved V gene accounts for under half of the shortfall where checked; the remainder is of unknown origin. The sample has around 140,000 clones on record, roughly 86% of them singletons. The ten largest account for just over 7.5% of the sample. There are 13 amino acids in the CDR3, from cysteine to phenylalanine inclusive. The retained sequence is limited to the CDR3, 39 bases, with the frame set at the first base. Trimming at the junction amounts to 0 bases on V and 4 bases on J, and the germline ends lie 8 bases apart. Looking up the germline V gene yields CDR1 SGHRS and CDR2 YFSETQ.

This sequence originates from a man over 45 with head and neck cancer. The chain is made from TRBV5-1 and TRBJ2-7; TRBD2 is a weak D gene call, 5 bases matching. Sequencing used PBMCs. CDR3 protein: CASSLAGVYEQYF. In nucleotide form, the sequence is TGCGCCAGCAGCTTGGCCGGGGTATACGAGCAGTACTTC.